The sequence of this T cell receptor (delta chain) was determined in a study of gamma-delta chains in newborns, infants, children. Across the study: Polyclonal expansion of innate γδ T cells after birth follows microbial exposure.

This CDR3 region has 18 residues. The V gene's germline CDR1 is GEAIGNYY and CDR2 EKD. TCRdb reprocessed the reads through CATT. The sample shows 5,500 or so delta-chain clones, less than 2.5% of them seen only once. This clone occurred a few times. TCRdb attributes to this sequence the protein of a much larger clone, which differs from the DNA translation at residue 11; a read error is likely, and the protein displayed is translated from the DNA. Sample: blood. The rearrangement joins TRDV2 to TRDJ3; maybe TRDD3 (6 bases). The TCR sequence derives from a child who was a newborn, infant or young child, either healthy, febrile or measles-vaccinated (not recorded which). CDR3 region: CACDTWGASSGDTRQMFF. The DNA for the CDR3 is TGTGCCTGTGACACCTGGGGGGCGAGCTCCGGGGACACCCGACAGATGTTTTTC.